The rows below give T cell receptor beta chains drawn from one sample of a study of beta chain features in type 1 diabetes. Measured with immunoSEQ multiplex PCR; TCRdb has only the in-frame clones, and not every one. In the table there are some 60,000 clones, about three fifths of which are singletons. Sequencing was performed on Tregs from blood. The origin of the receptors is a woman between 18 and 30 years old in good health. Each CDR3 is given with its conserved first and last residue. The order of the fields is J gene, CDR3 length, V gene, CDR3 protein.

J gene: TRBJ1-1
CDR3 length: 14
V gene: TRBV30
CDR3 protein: CACTRDSMNTEAFF

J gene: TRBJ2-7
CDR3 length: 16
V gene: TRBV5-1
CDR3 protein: CASSSRTGFPSYEQYF

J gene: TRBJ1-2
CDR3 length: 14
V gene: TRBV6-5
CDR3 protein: CASSYSIQVYGYTF

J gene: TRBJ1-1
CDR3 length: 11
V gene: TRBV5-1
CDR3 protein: CASSLRGQAFF

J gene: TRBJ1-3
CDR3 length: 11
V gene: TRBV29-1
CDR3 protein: CSVKTGNTIYF

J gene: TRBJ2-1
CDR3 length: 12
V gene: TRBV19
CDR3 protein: CASSRGQSPPFF

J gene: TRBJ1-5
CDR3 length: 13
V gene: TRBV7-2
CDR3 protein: CASSLEDSQPQHF

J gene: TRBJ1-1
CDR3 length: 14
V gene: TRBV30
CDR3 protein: CACKTNRGGTEAFF

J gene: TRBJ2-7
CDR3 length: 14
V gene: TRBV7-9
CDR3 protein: CASSLGRSSYEQYF

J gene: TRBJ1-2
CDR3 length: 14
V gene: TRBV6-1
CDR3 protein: CASRVDSTSYGYTF

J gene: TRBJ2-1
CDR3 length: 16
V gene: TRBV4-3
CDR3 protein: CASSRGRGGQWNEQFF

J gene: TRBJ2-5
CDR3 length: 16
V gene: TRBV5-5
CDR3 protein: CASSLASGGPQETQYF

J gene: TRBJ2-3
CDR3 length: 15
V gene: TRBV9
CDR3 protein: CASSVQSGRADTQYF